Presented here are 31 T cell receptor beta chains from one specimen sequenced in a study of TIL therapy for anti-PD-1-resistant metastatic lung cancer. As to time point: pre-treatment sample, taken before nivolumab and TIL therapy. Sequencing used immunoSEQ v3. TCRdb keeps only in-frame clones here, not all; method: immunoSEQ multiplex PCR. The sample holds nearly 60,000 clones; 73% are singletons and the top ten take roughly 2%. Sequences were derived from blood, sampled at baseline. The receptors were sampled from a person aged 25-85 years with non-small cell lung cancer.

The rearrangement joins TRBV27 to TRBJ2-5; TRBD1 aligns across 7 bases. The V segment lost 7 bases and the J segment 3 bases; nucleotides outside the gene matches: 11. CDR3 size: 15 residues. Germline CDR1 is MNHEY and CDR2 is SMNVEV (reference sequence). CDR3 nucleotides: TGTGCCAGCAAATTATTGACCGGGACAGAAGAGACCCAGTACTTC. It is translated as CASKLLTGTEETQYF.

The chain is built from TRBV5-1 and TRBJ1-1; no reliable D call. CDR1 and CDR2 from the germline V gene are SGHRS and YFSETQ. This CDR3 contains 13 residues. The V gene lost 2 bases and the J gene lost 1 base, with 6 bases spanning the gap. The CDR3 is CASSFGGNTEAFF. Written as DNA, the CDR3 is TGCGCCAGCAGCTTTGGAGGGAACACTGAAGCTTTCTTT.

The chain has TRBV2 and TRBJ2-1, with a possible D match to TRBD2 (6 bases). The CDR3 extends over 13 amino acids. Germline CDR1 and CDR2: SNHLY and FYNNEI. Trimming removed 7 bases at V and 5 bases at J, with 12 bases between. In nucleotides, the CDR3 is TGTGCCAGCATTGTCGAGCGGGACAATGAGCAGTTCTTC. As protein: CASIVERDNEQFF.

J is TRBJ1-2 and V is TRBV18; weak D call: TRBD1 (6 bases). V lost 5 bases, J lost 4 bases, and 14 bases lay in between. The CDR3 contains 14 residues. The V gene's germline CDR1 is KGHSH and CDR2 LQKENI. CDR3: CASSEWTEAYGYTF. The CDR3 DNA reads as TGTGCCAGCTCAGAATGGACAGAGGCCTATGGCTACACCTTC.

This chain uses TRBV5-1 with TRBJ1-1; a possible D gene is TRBD1 (5 bases). V was shortened by 0 bases and J by 4 bases, with 10 bases between the two germline ends. This CDR3 is 14 amino acids long. Per germline, CDR1 SGHRS and CDR2 YFSETQ. For the CDR3, the DNA is TGCGCCAGCAGCTTGGAGTTCAGGGTCACTGAAGCTTTCTTT. Its translation: CASSLEFRVTEAFF.

The chain is built from TRBV4-1 and TRBJ2-7, with 13 nucleotides matching TRBD2. J was trimmed by 3 bases and V by 4 bases; bases with no gene match: 12. CDR1 and CDR2 from the germline V gene are MGHRA and YSYEKL. This CDR3 region has 18 residues. CDR3 nucleotide sequence: TGCGCCAGCAGCCGCCGATTATTCGGACTAGCGGGAGACTACGAGCAGTACTTC. The encoded protein is CASSRRLFGLAGDYEQYF.

The J gene is TRBJ1-2, the V gene TRBV19; 7 bases map to TRBD1. V lost 6 bases and J lost 6; bases outside the gene matches: 4. Germline loops: CDR1 LNHDA, CDR2 SQIVND (reference sequence). There are 12 residues in the CDR3. The CDR3 spells CASSDRADGYTF. The CDR3 nucleotides read TGTGCCAGTAGCGACAGGGCCGATGGCTACACCTTC.

This clone appeared once. The chain combines TRBV28 with TRBJ2-3; TRBD2 might be the D (5 bases). The CDR3 runs 17 residues. Per germline, CDR1 MDHEN and CDR2 SYDVKM. Trimming took 2 bases from V and 4 from J, leaving 19 bases between them. CDR3 region: CASSLRSASKVPDTQYF. For the CDR3, the DNA is TGTGCCAGCAGTTTAAGGTCAGCTAGCAAGGTCCCAGATACGCAGTATTTT. The entire variable domain, with the rest obtained from reference TRBV28 and TRBJ2-3, is as follows: DVKVTQSSRYLVKRTGEKVFLECVQDMDHENMFWYRQDPGLGLRLIYFSYDVKMKEKGDIPEGYSVSREKKERFSLILESASTNQTSMYLCASSLRSASKVPDTQYFGPGTRLTVL.

The chain employs TRBV27 and TRBJ1-5; D remains ambiguous. The germline V gene has CDR1 MNHEY and CDR2 SMNVEV (reference sequence). CDR3 length: 14 residues. The V end was cut by 7 bases, the J end by 4 bases, with 14 bases between. This CDR3 reads CASTAPGGNQPQHF. For the CDR3, the DNA is TGTGCCAGCACCGCCCCGGGAGGAAATCAGCCCCAGCATTTT.

The chain has TRBV5-1 and TRBJ2-1; 13 nucleotides agree with TRBD2. Germline assignment: CDR1 SGHRS and CDR2 YFSETQ. This CDR3 has 16 amino acids. The J segment lost 7 bases and the V segment lost 4 bases, leaving 8 bases of the junction unmatched. The CDR3 is CASSRSGLAGRNEQFF. The CDR3 coding sequence is TGCGCCAGCAGCAGATCGGGACTAGCGGGGCGAAATGAGCAGTTCTTC.

V is TRBV9 and J is TRBJ2-2; D not resolved. CDR3 length: 16 residues. V was shortened by 0 bases and J by 5 bases, with 14 bases between the two germline ends. Germline loops: CDR1 SGDLS, CDR2 YYNGEE. The CDR3 DNA follows: TGTGCCAGCAGCGTAGCTTCGTCCTCGCGGACCGGGGAGCTGTTTTTT. This sequence encodes CASSVASSSRTGELFF.

This clone was recorded a few times. The rearrangement links TRBV30 to TRBJ2-2; 9 bases match TRBD2. Germline CDR1 GTSNPN, CDR2 SVGIG (reference sequence). V shed 0 bases and J 6 bases; nucleotides not matched to a gene: 5. This CDR3 spans 15 amino acids. The CDR3 bases are TGTGCCTGGAGTGTAGGGGTAGCGGGAGCCGGGGAGCTGTTTTTT. Amino acids: CAWSVGVAGAGELFF. The variable domain in full, completed from reference TRBV30 and TRBJ2-2, reads SQTIHQWPATLVQPVGSPLSLECTVEGTSNPNLYWYRQAAGRGLQLLFYSVGIGQISSEVPQNLSASRPQDRQFILSSKKLLLSDSGFYLCAWSVGVAGAGELFFGEGSRLTVL.

The V gene is TRBV28, the J gene TRBJ1-5, with D perhaps matching TRBD1 (5 bases). CDR3 length equals 16 residues. CDR1 and CDR2 (germline): MDHEN, SYDVKM. V was shortened by 6 bases and J by 0 bases, with 15 bases between the two germline ends. In DNA form, the CDR3 reads TGTGCCAGCAGCCCGCTGAGGGGAAGTAGCAATCAGCCCCAGCATTTT. Translated: CASSPLRGSSNQPQHF.

This clone has just a few counts. The CDR3: CASSPRGRTRGNEQFF. Written as DNA, the CDR3 is TGTGCCAGCAGCCCCAGGGGGCGGACTAGAGGCAATGAGCAGTTCTTC. The V call is TRBV7-2, the J call TRBJ2-1; D is possibly TRBD1 (8 bases). The CDR3 is 16 amino acids. V was cut by 5 bases and J by 6 bases, with 20 bases left in between. From germline, CDR1 is SGHTA and CDR2 FQGNSA.

This clone was picked up a small number of times. This sequence joins TRBV2 and TRBJ1-5; D unresolved. The CDR3 covers 14 residues. CDR1 and CDR2 (germline): SNHLY, FYNNEI. Trimming stripped 2 bases from V and 5 bases from J, with 10 bases between. The CDR3 DNA reads as TGTGCCAGCAGTGAAATGGGTTTGGATCAGCCCCAGCATTTT. Encoded protein: CASSEMGLDQPQHF.

The chain recombines TRBV10-3 with TRBJ1-2; D is possibly TRBD1 (5 bases). The V gene lost 3 bases and the J gene lost 5 bases, with 7 bases spanning the gap. Per the germline V gene, CDR1 is ENHRY and CDR2 is SYGVKD. The CDR3 runs to 12 residues. This CDR3 reads CAISEQDYGYTF. CDR3 DNA sequence: TGTGCCATCAGTGAACAGGATTATGGCTACACCTTC.

The chain couples TRBV5-1 to TRBJ2-1, with 13 bases that match TRBD2. Trimming cost V 0 bases and J 5 bases; bases outside gene matches: 2. Germline-derived CDR1 and CDR2 are SGHRS and YFSETQ. CDR3 size: 16 residues. Written as DNA, the CDR3 is TGCGCCAGCAGCTTGGCCGGGACTAGCGGGAACAATGAGCAGTTCTTC. Translating it yields CASSLAGTSGNNEQFF. Drawing the rest from reference TRBV5-1 and TRBJ2-1, the complete variable domain is KAGVTQTPRYLIKTRGQQVTLSCSPISGHRSVSWYQQTPGQGLQFLFEYFSETQRNKGNFPGRFSGRQFSNSRSEMNVSTLELGDSALYLCASSLAGTSGNNEQFFGPGTRLTVL.

This chain links TRBV15 with TRBJ1-1; tentatively, D is TRBD1 (5 bases). The CDR3 covers 16 residues. Germline values: CDR1 LNHNV, CDR2 YYDKDF (reference sequence). V lost 0 bases and J 0 bases, leaving 11 bases between the germline ends. CDR3 sequence (DNA): TGTGCCACCAGCAGAGATCTGAAGGGGCTGAACACTGAAGCTTTCTTT. As protein: CATSRDLKGLNTEAFF.

This clone occurred a few times. The chain employs TRBV7-2 and TRBJ1-4, with D tentatively TRBD1 (5 bases). V lost 1 base and J lost 4, with 10 bases in between. Germline loops: CDR1 SGHTA, CDR2 FQGNSA. This CDR3 comprises 15 residues. The CDR3 coding sequence is TGTGCCAGCAGCTTAGTAGGGGAGTTTAATGAAAAACTGTTTTTT. Translation gives CASSLVGEFNEKLFF.

This sequence joins TRBV5-4 and TRBJ1-4; D perhaps matches TRBD1 (5 bases). This CDR3 is built from 15 residues. From germline, CDR1 is SGHNT and CDR2 YYREEE (reference sequence). Trimming left V 5 bases short and J 0 bases short, with 11 bases between. The CDR3 nucleotides are TGTGCCAGCAGTTGGGACGCTGCAACTAATGAAAAACTGTTTTTT. It is translated as CASSWDAATNEKLFF.

This chain connects TRBV6-1 to TRBJ2-7, with 12 bases matching TRBD1. The germline gives CDR1 MNHNS, CDR2 SASEGT. V gave up 3 bases and J gave up 5 bases; unmatched junction bases: 2. The CDR3 is 14 amino acids. The CDR3 DNA sequence: TGTGCCAGCAGTGAGGGACAGGGGGCCCACGAGCAGTACTTC. Its protein product is CASSEGQGAHEQYF.

This chain connects TRBV4-3 to TRBJ2-3; D is undetermined. Looked up from germline, CDR1 is LGHNA and CDR2 is YSLEER. Trimming cost V 3 bases and J 3 bases, with 7 bases left between them. CDR3 length: 13 amino acids. As DNA, the CDR3 is TGCGCCAGCAGCCAGACCACGACAGATACGCAGTATTTT. It codes for CASSQTTTDTQYF.

This clone has a handful of counts. The chain carries TRBV30 and TRBJ1-3; D not certain. Between the trimmed V and J ends, which lost 5 bases and 4 bases, there was a span of 9 bases. The germline V gene has CDR1 GTSNPN and CDR2 SVGIG (reference sequence). The length of the CDR3 is 12 residues. CDR3 in DNA: TGTGCCTGGGGAAGGGTGGGAAACACCATATATTTT. This gives the protein CAWGRVGNTIYF.

This chain joins TRBV19 and TRBJ1-5; D remains unclear. V was trimmed by 7 bases and J by 0 bases, leaving 13 bases between them. CDR1 and CDR2 from the germline V gene are LNHDA and SQIVND (reference sequence). The CDR3 sequence is 15 residues long. The CDR3 nucleotides are TGTGCCAGTAACTTCGATCGGGCTAGCAATCAGCCCCAGCATTTT. As protein: CASNFDRASNQPQHF.

The chain recombines TRBV30 with TRBJ2-7; D gene uncertain. Trimming pared 0 bases from V and 4 bases from J, leaving 7 bases between. Germline V gives CDR1 GTSNPN, CDR2 SVGIG (reference sequence). CDR3 size: 12 residues. The CDR3 spells CAWSVGQYEQYF. CDR3 bases: TGTGCCTGGAGTGTAGGCCAATACGAGCAGTACTTC.

The V gene is TRBV4-1, the J gene TRBJ2-1; TRBD1 matches at 8 bases. This CDR3 region has 16 residues. Unmatched junction bases numbered 6, after V lost 1 base and J lost 4 bases. Looked up from germline, CDR1 is MGHRA and CDR2 is YSYEKL. CDR3 sequence (DNA): TGCGCCAGCAGCCAAGTAGGCAGGGGGCCTTACAATGAGCAGTTCTTC. It encodes CASSQVGRGPYNEQFF.

The CDR3, as DNA: TGTGCCAGCAGACAAGTGGGACAGTTTAGTTATGGCTACACCTTC. Its translation: CASRQVGQFSYGYTF. V gene TRBV7-2 combines with J gene TRBJ1-2, with 7 bases that match TRBD1. J was trimmed by 5 bases and V by 6 bases; bases with no gene match: 12. This CDR3 region has 15 residues. Germline V gene sequence: CDR1 SGHTA, CDR2 FQGNSA.

This chain uses TRBV19 with TRBJ2-1, with 11 bases identical to TRBD2. Per the germline V gene, CDR1 is LNHDA and CDR2 is SQIVND (reference sequence). V gave up 3 bases and J gave up 4 bases; unmatched junction bases: 11. This CDR3 comprises 18 residues. This CDR3 reads CASSMIRPGLAVYNEQFF. The CDR3, as DNA: TGTGCCAGTAGTATGATTCGACCGGGACTAGCGGTATACAATGAGCAGTTCTTC.

This clone has just a few counts. The chain employs TRBV10-1 and TRBJ1-5, with 8 nucleotides matching TRBD1. The length of the CDR3 is 15 residues. In germline, CDR1 is WNHNN, CDR2 SYGVQD (reference sequence). J lost 3 bases, V lost 3 bases, and 4 bases had no gene match. The CDR3 DNA reads TGCGCCAGCAGTGACCCGGACAGGGTCAATCAGCCCCAGCATTTT. Amino acids: CASSDPDRVNQPQHF.

This clone was seen a single time. The chain recombines TRBV5-4 with TRBJ1-2, with a tentative D call TRBD1 (6 bases). The CDR3 loop spans 13 amino acids. The germline V gene encodes CDR1 SGHNT and CDR2 YYREEE (reference sequence). Trimming pared 6 bases from V and 4 bases from J, leaving 13 bases between. CDR3 DNA: TGTGCCAGCAAGTCTCGGGACACCTATGGCTACACCTTC. Protein sequence: CASKSRDTYGYTF.

This clone was recorded once. The chain carries TRBV30 and TRBJ1-6; TRBD1 matches at 9 bases. Germline V CDR1 and CDR2: GTSNPN, SVGIG (reference sequence). J was trimmed by 6 bases and V by 5 bases; bases with no gene match: 5. CDR3 length: 14 residues. The CDR3 nucleotides read TGTGCCTGGGCGAGGGGACAGGGTAATTCACCCCTCCACTTT. Encoded protein: CAWARGQGNSPLHF.